Listed here are 20 T cell receptor beta chains from one sample, sequenced in a study of blood T cell repertoires in COVID-19. Method: immunoSEQ multiplex PCR; TCRdb's copy keeps in-frame clones and lacks some. Of 250,000 to 300,000 clones in the sample, roughly nine tenths were seen once. Sequencing was done on a sample of peripheral blood. These receptors were obtained from a middle-aged woman who had recovered from COVID-19.

The chain joins TRBV12-3 or TRBV12-4 to TRBJ1-5, with D unclear. Trimming took off 9 bases at V and 0 bases at J, with 6 bases between the two ends. This CDR3 spans 12 amino acids. The DNA of the CDR3 is TGTGCCAGTCAGAATAGCAATCAGCCCCAGCATTTT. Amino acids: CASQNSNQPQHF.

This rearrangement joins TRBV28 to TRBJ1-4; D gene uncertain. V was shortened by 5 bases and J by 0 bases, with 7 bases between the two germline ends. The CDR3 extends over 14 amino acids. In germline, CDR1 is MDHEN, CDR2 SYDVKM. CDR3 DNA sequence: TGTGCCAGCAGTATCACTGCAACTAATGAAAAACTGTTTTTT. Protein: CASSITATNEKLFF.

The J gene is TRBJ1-5, the V gene TRBV6-5; D gene uncertain. The germline CDR1 and CDR2 sequences are MNHEY and SVGAGI. This CDR3 has 15 amino acids. With 0 bases removed from V and 3 bases from J, the gap between germline ends came to 9 bases. CDR3 in amino acids: CASSYSGRPNQPQHF. CDR3 nucleotides: TGTGCCAGCAGTTACTCTGGGAGACCCAATCAGCCCCAGCATTTT.

The chain has TRBV27 and TRBJ2-3; perhaps TRBD1 as D (6 bases). The germline V gene has CDR1 MNHEY and CDR2 SMNVEV (reference sequence). CDR3 length: 19 residues. V lost 5 bases and J 2 bases, leaving 26 bases between the germline ends. CDR3 sequence: CASSTQNKQGFRNTDTQYF. The CDR3, as DNA: TGTGCCAGCAGTACACAAAACAAACAGGGTTTCAGGAACACAGATACGCAGTATTTT.

This clone showed up just a few times. This chain connects TRBV3-1 (or the pseudogene TRBV3-2) to TRBJ1-1; a possible D gene is TRBD1 (6 bases). The CDR3 length is 16 residues. Germline loops: CDR1 LGHDT, CDR2 YNNKEL (reference sequence). V was clipped by 4 bases and J by 0 bases, with 15 bases between them. The CDR3 region has the DNA TGTGCCAGCAGCCGAGGGACACTAACAATGAACACTGAAGCTTTCTTT. This sequence encodes CASSRGTLTMNTEAFF.

The rearrangement uses TRBV4-2 and TRBJ2-2; 10 positions agree with TRBD2. CDR3 length: 19 amino acids. Germline CDR1 is LGHNA and CDR2 is YNFKEQ. J gave up 7 bases and V 0 bases, and 14 bases lay outside the gene matches. The CDR3 region is CASSQDWASGGSGGGELFF. The CDR3 DNA reads TGTGCCAGCAGCCAAGACTGGGCTAGCGGGGGTTCAGGTGGCGGGGAGCTGTTTTTT.

The genes are TRBV9 and TRBJ2-5; 8 positions match TRBD2. The CDR3 is 18 residues long. The germline CDR1 and CDR2 sequences are SGDLS and YYNGEE. Unmatched junction bases numbered 16, after V lost 3 bases and J lost 3 bases. The CDR3 sequence is CASSEGLLAGPREETQYF. The CDR3 DNA follows: TGTGCCAGCAGCGAAGGGTTGCTAGCGGGCCCACGTGAAGAGACCCAGTACTTC.

This rearrangement joins TRBV7-9 to TRBJ2-2; 12 positions match TRBD1. V shed 3 bases and J 6 bases; nucleotides not matched to a gene: 2. This CDR3 has 15 amino acids. The V gene's germline CDR1 is SEHNR and CDR2 FQNEAQ (reference sequence). The CDR3 DNA reads as TGTGCCAGCAGCTTGGGACAGGGGGCTGCCGGGGAGCTGTTTTTT. This gives the protein CASSLGQGAAGELFF.

This clone has just a few counts. This chain connects TRBV30 to TRBJ2-2, with D perhaps TRBD2 (6 bases). V was clipped by 8 bases and J by 1 base, with 11 bases between them. The CDR3 sequence is 13 residues long. Per the germline V gene, CDR1 is GTSNPN and CDR2 is SVGIG (reference sequence). DNA of the CDR3: TGTGCCCATGGAGGGAGGAACACCGGGGAGCTGTTTTTT. It encodes CAHGGRNTGELFF.

The chain links TRBV27 to TRBJ1-2; TRBD1 agrees at 11 bases. CDR3 length: 16 amino acids. V shed 0 bases, J shed 8 bases, and the junction held 8 bases outside the gene matches. Per the germline V gene, CDR1 is MNHEY and CDR2 is SMNVEV (reference sequence). Written as DNA, the CDR3 is TGTGCCAGCAGTTTATCGGGACAGGGGGTGTACGGAGGCTACACCTTC. It codes for CASSLSGQGVYGGYTF.

The rearrangement joins TRBV19 to TRBJ1-2; tentative D call: TRBD1 (6 bases). This CDR3 comprises 14 residues. Trimming stripped 3 bases from V and 4 bases from J, with 12 bases between. The germline gives CDR1 LNHDA, CDR2 SQIVND (reference sequence). As DNA, the CDR3 is TGTGCCAGTAGTATGAAGCAGGGGCGCTATGGCTACACCTTC. As protein: CASSMKQGRYGYTF.

V and J are TRBV18 and TRBJ2-2, with 8 bases fitting TRBD1. The J segment lost 10 bases and the V segment lost 6 bases, leaving 7 bases of the junction unmatched. Germline V gene sequence: CDR1 KGHSH, CDR2 LQKENI. This CDR3 comprises 13 residues. As DNA, the CDR3 is TGTGCCAGCTCCCAGGGGGCCACGGTGGAGCTGTTTTTT. Translating gives CASSQGATVELFF.

The V call is TRBV5-4, the J call TRBJ2-5; 13 nucleotides align to TRBD2. This CDR3 comprises 16 residues. The germline V gene encodes CDR1 SGHNT and CDR2 YYREEE (reference sequence). J lost 5 bases, V lost 4 bases, and 8 bases had no gene match. The CDR3 reads CASSRGTSGNRETQYF. The CDR3 DNA follows: TGTGCCAGCAGCCGCGGGACTAGCGGGAATAGGGAGACCCAGTACTTC.

The chain uses TRBV4-1 and TRBJ2-3, with D maybe TRBD2 (5 bases). Germline V gene data show CDR1 as MGHRA and CDR2 as YSYEKL. This CDR3 spans 13 amino acids. V lost 1 base to trimming and J lost 5 bases, with 7 bases between them. The CDR3 coding sequence is TGCGCCAGCAGCCAAGGGGGAGAAGATACGCAGTATTTT. This translates into CASSQGGEDTQYF.

The chain combines TRBV11-2 with TRBJ1-2; D not certain. CDR1 SGHAT and CDR2 FQNNGV come from the germline V gene. Trimming stripped 0 bases from V and 2 bases from J, with 7 bases between. CDR3 length equals 14 residues. The CDR3 here is CASSLEEANYGYTF. The DNA of the CDR3 is TGTGCCAGCAGCTTAGAGGAGGCAAACTATGGCTACACCTTC.

This sequence joins TRBV2 and TRBJ2-1; D unclear. Trimming took 2 bases from V and 3 from J, leaving 8 bases between them. The CDR3 totals 14 residues. CDR1 SNHLY and CDR2 FYNNEI come from the germline V gene. CDR3 sequence: CASSETTNYNEQFF. CDR3 sequence (DNA): TGTGCCAGCAGTGAAACTACCAACTACAATGAGCAGTTCTTC. The full variable domain, rest sourced from reference TRBV2 and TRBJ2-1, is EPEVTQTPSHQVTQMGQEVILRCVPISNHLYFYWYRQILGQKVEFLVSFYNNEISEKSEIFDDQFSVERPDGSNFTLKIRSTKLEDSAMYFCASSETTNYNEQFFGPGTRLTVL.

V usage is TRBV7-9 and J usage is TRBJ2-1, with TRBD2 identical over 7 bases. With 6 bases clipped from V and 6 bases from J, the junction kept 14 bases outside the gene matches. CDR1 and CDR2 (germline): SEHNR, FQNEAQ (reference sequence). This CDR3 comprises 16 residues. The CDR3 spells CASRTPSGNPPNEQFF. For the CDR3, the DNA is TGTGCCAGCAGAACCCCTAGCGGAAACCCCCCCAATGAGCAGTTCTTC.

V and J are TRBV11-2 and TRBJ2-7; 7 bases are shared with TRBD2. Germline V gives CDR1 SGHAT, CDR2 FQNNGV. The length of the CDR3 is 14 residues. V was pared by 8 bases and J by 2 bases, with 9 bases of the junction left unmatched. CDR3 loop: CASSGTAGAYEQYF. The CDR3 coding sequence is TGTGCCAGCTCCGGGACTGCGGGGGCCTACGAGCAGTACTTC.

This clone occurred once. The chain has TRBV5-1 and TRBJ2-3; 14 positions match TRBD2. This CDR3 spans 17 amino acids. Germline V gene lookup returns CDR1 SGHRS and CDR2 YFSETQ. With V trimmed by 0 bases and J by 5 bases, 5 bases remained unmatched. The CDR3 DNA reads TGCGCCAGCAGCTTGGCGGGACTAGCGGGAGTGGTAGATACGCAGTATTTT. It translates to CASSLAGLAGVVDTQYF.

This clone was observed once. This chain links TRBV10-1 with TRBJ2-7; D is perhaps TRBD1 (6 bases). V gave up 6 bases and J gave up 0 bases, with 12 bases separating them. CDR3 length equals 14 residues. CDR1 is WNHNN, CDR2 SYGVQD, per germline (reference sequence). The CDR3: CASSRDMSSYEQYF. CDR3 in DNA: TGCGCCAGCAGCCGGGACATGAGCTCCTACGAGCAGTACTTC.